This T cell receptor beta chain derives from a study of blood T cell repertoires in COVID-19. Patients in Seattle were enrolled during active infection, then followed longitudinally. The CDR3 contains 15 residues. After removal of 2 bases from V and 6 bases from J, the junction contained 4 bases not matched to a gene. Germline CDR1 and CDR2: SGHRS and YFSETQ. As processed by the authors: The assay estimated nucleated cells by amplifying reference gene primers. TCRdb keeps only in-frame clones here, not all; method: immunoSEQ multiplex PCR. The DNA gave D and trimming, while V, J and clone size come from that table. The table has about 230,000 clones, roughly 85% seen once.

The TCR sequence derives from a man aged 50 to 60 with COVID-19, enrolled during active disease. This chain links TRBV5-1 with TRBJ2-2; TRBD1 aligns across 10 bases. The sample comprised peripheral blood. CDR3 residues: CASSFWDRGAGELFF. CDR3 nucleotide sequence: TGCGCCAGCAGCTTTTGGGACAGGGGAGCCGGGGAGCTGTTTTTT.